A single sample gave rise to the 24 T cell receptor beta chains below, sequenced in a study of shared clonotypes between healthy human individuals. Profiled with immunoSEQ multiplex PCR; TCRdb holds only in-frame clones, not every one. The sample contains roughly 2,000,000 clones, about 94% of which appear only once. Naivety among CD8 cells was defined by CD45RO negativity and positive CCR7 selection, thereby excluding terminally differentiated effector memory CD45RA+ cells. Sequenced: naive CD8+ T cells sorted from blood. These receptors were obtained from a man aged 18 to 30 in good health.

The chain employs TRBV10-1 and TRBJ2-3, with D unresolved. The CDR3 runs 13 residues. V gave up 4 bases and J gave up 3 bases, with 8 bases separating them. CDR1 WNHNN and CDR2 SYGVQD come from the germline V gene (reference sequence). CDR3 DNA: TGCGCCAGCAGTGGTATTGTAACAGATACGCAGTATTTT. It codes for CASSGIVTDTQYF.

The chain couples TRBV7-2 to TRBJ1-3; D unresolved. CDR3 size: 14 residues. From germline, CDR1 is SGHTA and CDR2 FQGNSA. V lost 5 bases and J 0 bases, leaving 8 bases between the germline ends. CDR3 in amino acids: CASSPFSSGNTIYF. CDR3 nucleotide sequence: TGTGCCAGCAGCCCCTTTTCCTCTGGAAACACCATATATTTT.

This chain connects TRBV4-2 to TRBJ2-1; D remains unclear. Germline V gives CDR1 LGHNA, CDR2 YNFKEQ. There are 13 residues in the CDR3. Trimming left V 0 bases short and J 10 bases short, with 10 bases between. This CDR3 is CASSQERLDEQFF. The CDR3 DNA reads as TGTGCCAGCAGCCAAGAAAGGCTGGACGAGCAGTTCTTC.

The gene calls are TRBV19 and TRBJ2-1, with a possible D match to TRBD2 (5 bases). The CDR3 is made up of 12 amino acids. Germline values: CDR1 LNHDA, CDR2 SQIVND (reference sequence). V gave up 7 bases and J gave up 3 bases, with 7 bases separating them. CDR3 in DNA: TGTGCCAGTAACGAGGGCTACAATGAGCAGTTCTTC. Its translation: CASNEGYNEQFF.

The chain recombines TRBV2 with TRBJ2-7; tentatively, D is TRBD2 (7 bases). CDR1 is SNHLY, CDR2 FYNNEI, per germline. The CDR3 covers 15 residues. Between the trimmed V and J ends, which lost 2 bases and 2 bases, there was a span of 13 bases. The CDR3 is CASSESTGTTYEQYF. The CDR3 nucleotides are TGTGCCAGCAGTGAATCAACAGGGACTACCTACGAGCAGTACTTC.

This chain uses TRBV7-2 with TRBJ1-3; possible D gene TRBD1, 6 bases. From germline, CDR1 is SGHTA and CDR2 FQGNSA. CDR3 length equals 14 residues. Trimming pared 5 bases from V and 8 bases from J, leaving 16 bases between. CDR3 residues: CASSLVGAGDTIYF. CDR3 in DNA: TGTGCCAGCAGCCTTGTGGGCGCAGGGGACACCATATATTTT.

The V call is TRBV11-2, the J call TRBJ2-7, with 7 bases identical to TRBD2. The V gene's germline CDR1 is SGHAT and CDR2 FQNNGV. J was trimmed by 4 bases and V by 3 bases; bases with no gene match: 3. This CDR3 region has 13 residues. CDR3 DNA sequence: TGTGCCAGCAGCTTCGAAGCGGGGTACGAGCAGTACTTC. Amino acids: CASSFEAGYEQYF.

The chain employs TRBV15 and TRBJ1-1; D uncertain. V lost 2 bases and J lost 1, with 8 bases in between. This CDR3 comprises 14 residues. Germline assignment: CDR1 LNHNV and CDR2 YYDKDF (reference sequence). DNA for the CDR3: TGTGCCACCAGCAGACGTGCCGGGAACACTGAAGCTTTCTTT. Its translation is CATSRRAGNTEAFF.

The chain recombines TRBV10-3 with TRBJ2-4, with D hard to call. The germline CDR1 and CDR2 sequences are ENHRY and SYGVKD. The V end lost 3 bases, the J end lost 5 bases, and 8 bases lay between the germline ends. CDR3 length: 13 residues. CDR3 DNA: TGTGCCATCAGTGACGCCCCCGAAAACATTCAGTACTTC. It translates to CAISDAPENIQYF.

The J gene is TRBJ2-7, the V gene TRBV4-1, with 9 bases fitting TRBD2. Germline V gene sequence: CDR1 MGHRA, CDR2 YSYEKL. With V trimmed by 5 bases and J by 4 bases, 9 bases remained unmatched. The CDR3 runs to 15 residues. CDR3 coding DNA: TGCGCCAGCAGCGAATTACTAGCGGGTGGTTACGAGCAGTACTTC. This codes for CASSELLAGGYEQYF.

The CDR3 nucleotides read TGTGCCAGCAGCCCGATGTTTGGGGGGCGGGAAGAAAACACTGAAGCTTTCTTT. It specifies CASSPMFGGREENTEAFF. This sequence joins TRBV13 and TRBJ1-1; D is perhaps TRBD1 (6 bases). V lost 5 bases, J lost 2 bases, and 24 bases lay in between. The CDR3 spans 18 residues. The germline V gene encodes CDR1 PRHDT and CDR2 FYEKMQ (reference sequence).

The chain is built from TRBV10-3 and TRBJ1-2; D call uncertain. The V end lost 2 bases, the J end lost 4 bases, and 11 bases lay between the germline ends. Germline V gene sequence: CDR1 ENHRY, CDR2 SYGVKD. There are 14 residues in the CDR3. The DNA of the CDR3 is TGTGCCATCAGTGAGGGTGGAGGGCCCTATGGCTACACCTTC. Amino acids: CAISEGGGPYGYTF.

This clone was found once. Other DNA sequences within the sample encode an identical CDR3. V and J are TRBV6-1 and TRBJ2-7; 7 nucleotides align to TRBD1. V lost 4 bases, J lost 0 bases, and 3 bases stayed unmatched. The germline V gene has CDR1 MNHNS and CDR2 SASEGT. The CDR3 runs to 14 residues. CDR3 bases: TGTGCCAGCAGTGCGACAGGGAGCTCCTACGAGCAGTACTTC. This encodes CASSATGSSYEQYF.

Details on this clone: The same CDR3 is also encoded by other DNA sequences in this sample. J is TRBJ1-1 and V is TRBV9, with unresolved D. The CDR3 sequence is 14 residues long. The germline V and J ends were trimmed by 0 bases and 5 bases, with 11 bases remaining between them. The germline V gene encodes CDR1 SGDLS and CDR2 YYNGEE. The CDR3 nucleotides read TGTGCCAGCAGCGTAGGGGGAGAGGGTACTGAAGCTTTCTTT. Its translation: CASSVGGEGTEAFF.

The gene calls are TRBV13 and TRBJ2-1; D unresolved. Germline CDR1 is PRHDT and CDR2 is FYEKMQ (reference sequence). CDR3 length: 12 residues. Trimming removed 7 bases at V and 6 bases at J, with 10 bases between. The CDR3 DNA is TGTGCCAGCACCGATACGCTCAATGAGCAGTTCTTC. Its protein is CASTDTLNEQFF.

The V gene is TRBV12-5, the J gene TRBJ2-7; no definite D call. Germline CDR1 reads LGHNT; CDR2 reads FRNRAP. CDR3 length: 12 residues. The germline V and J ends were trimmed by 6 bases and 0 bases, with 6 bases remaining between them. The CDR3 DNA sequence: TGTGCTAGTGGCAAGTACTCCTACGAGCAGTACTTC. Translated, it gives CASGKYSYEQYF.

V is TRBV9 and J is TRBJ2-3; D unresolved. V was shortened by 1 base and J by 0 bases, with 9 bases between the two germline ends. Per the germline V gene, CDR1 is SGDLS and CDR2 is YYNGEE. The CDR3 covers 15 residues. The CDR3 DNA follows: TGTGCCAGCAGCGTAAATGGTTTAAGCACAGATACGCAGTATTTT. It translates to CASSVNGLSTDTQYF. Together with reference TRBV9 and TRBJ2-3, the CDR3 gives the full variable domain: DSGVTQTPKHLITATGQRVTLRCSPRSGDLSVYWYQQSLDQGLQFLIQYYNGEERAKGNILERFSAQQFPDLHSELNLSSLELGDSALYFCASSVNGLSTDTQYFGPGTRLTVL.

V usage is TRBV4-3 and J usage is TRBJ2-7, with D possibly TRBD1 on 6 matching bases. The germline gives CDR1 LGHNA, CDR2 YSLEER. This CDR3 contains 16 residues. Trimming left V 4 bases short and J 0 bases short, with 16 bases between. CDR3 sequence: CASSPTVRGPSYEQYF. For the CDR3, the DNA is TGCGCCAGCAGCCCGACCGTCAGGGGTCCCTCCTACGAGCAGTACTTC.

The chain has TRBV19 and TRBJ1-1, with D uncertain. Trimming took off 6 bases at V and 0 bases at J, with 17 bases between the two ends. The CDR3 has 16 residues. Germline V gene sequence: CDR1 LNHDA, CDR2 SQIVND (reference sequence). This CDR3 reads CASSPTIIWVNTEAFF. As DNA, the CDR3 is TGTGCCAGTAGCCCAACCATCATTTGGGTGAACACTGAAGCTTTCTTT.

The rearrangement links TRBV27 to TRBJ2-3, with TRBD1 as a possible D gene (6 bases). CDR1 MNHEY and CDR2 SMNVEV come from the germline V gene (reference sequence). CDR3 size: 16 residues. The V end lost 0 bases, the J end lost 3 bases, and 13 bases lay between the germline ends. CDR3 DNA: TGTGCCAGCAGTTTATCCGTCAGGGGAAGAACAGATACGCAGTATTTT. Its protein product is CASSLSVRGRTDTQYF.

V is TRBV5-1 and J is TRBJ2-3; 9 bases are shared with TRBD1. Germline loops: CDR1 SGHRS, CDR2 YFSETQ. V trimming: 0 bases; J trimming: 4 bases; junction bases outside the gene matches: 12. CDR3 length: 18 residues. The CDR3 DNA is TGCGCCAGCAGCTTGGCCTTACGGACAGGGGAGGAGGCAGATACGCAGTATTTT. This encodes CASSLALRTGEEADTQYF.

This clone appeared once. V gene TRBV7-9 combines with J gene TRBJ2-5, with 9 bases matching TRBD1. The germline V gene has CDR1 SEHNR and CDR2 FQNEAQ (reference sequence). This CDR3 has 14 residues. V dropped 11 bases and J dropped 4; count of bases not matched to a gene: 11. In DNA form, the CDR3 reads TGTGCCTCCTCCGGGACAGGGATGTTAGAGACCCAGTACTTC. Protein product: CASSGTGMLETQYF.

The chain carries TRBV5-1 and TRBJ2-2, with a weak D call TRBD1 (6 bases). The V gene lost 0 bases and the J gene lost 3 bases, with 12 bases spanning the gap. The CDR3 consists of 16 residues. Germline assignment: CDR1 SGHRS and CDR2 YFSETQ. The CDR3 spells CASSLEWGQDTGELFF. CDR3 DNA sequence: TGCGCCAGCAGCTTGGAATGGGGGCAGGACACCGGGGAGCTGTTTTTT. The full variable domain, its missing parts supplied by reference TRBV5-1 and TRBJ2-2, is KAGVTQTPRYLIKTRGQQVTLSCSPISGHRSVSWYQQTPGQGLQFLFEYFSETQRNKGNFPGRFSGRQFSNSRSEMNVSTLELGDSALYLCASSLEWGQDTGELFFGEGSRLTVL.

This rearrangement joins TRBV27 to TRBJ2-4, with no clear D. The CDR3 extends over 13 amino acids. Trimming removed 2 bases from V and 6 bases from J, with 8 bases in between. The germline V gene has CDR1 MNHEY and CDR2 SMNVEV (reference sequence). In DNA form, the CDR3 reads TGTGCCAGCAGTTTAAGCAACGGAAACATTCAGTACTTC. Translating gives CASSLSNGNIQYF.